This is a list of T cell receptor beta chains from one sample in a study of T cells after yellow fever vaccination. TCRdb recomputed calls from the 5' RACE reads with MiXCR, one row per CDR3 protein. The repertoire holds some 220,000 distinct CDR3 sequences, 2.5% to 3.5% seen once, with around 3.3% in the top ten. The specimen was CD4+ T cells sorted from PBMCs, collected 10 days after the yellow fever booster vaccination. The source of these receptors is a man aged 18-30 years who received the YFV17D yellow fever vaccine. Each CDR3 is given with its conserved first and last residue. The D gene is left open where the match is weak. Expanded clones are given a class, and other clones once, few, many or no size at all.

J gene,D gene,clone size,V gene,CDR3 DNA,CDR3 protein
TRBJ1-5,NA,few,TRBV20-1,TGCAGTGCTAGTGGGGGGGGAAGACAGTACAGTCAGCCCCAGCATTTT,CSASGGGRQYSQPQHF
TRBJ2-1,NA,many,TRBV12-3/TRBV12-4,TGTGCCAGCAAAAATTACGGGAGCTCCTACAATGAGCAGTTCTTC,CASKNYGSSYNEQFF
TRBJ2-4,TRBD2,few,TRBV20-1,TGCAGTGCTAGAGATTGGTCGCGGACTAGCGGGTTTCAAAACATTCAGTACTTC,CSARDWSRTSGFQNIQYF
TRBJ2-3,NA,many,TRBV6-6,TGTGCCAGCAGACCAGGGTCGAAAGATACGCAGTATTTT,CASRPGSKDTQYF
TRBJ1-1,NA,many,TRBV11-2,TGTGCCAGCAGCTTATCGCCCCGGGGGCACACTGAAGCTTTCTTT,CASSLSPRGHTEAFF
TRBJ1-4,NA,NA,TRBV28,TGTGCCAGCAGTGATTGGTCAACTAATGAAAAACTGTTTTTT,CASSDWSTNEKLFF
TRBJ1-1,NA,many,TRBV6-5,TGTGCCAGCAGCCGGGTCGTTTCCCTGAACACTGAAGCTTTCTTT,CASSRVVSLNTEAFF
TRBJ2-1,NA,few,TRBV18,TGTGCCAGCTCACCTTACGCCTCCCCATACAATGAGCAGTTCTTC,CASSPYASPYNEQFF
TRBJ2-2,NA,few,TRBV18,TGTGCCAGCTCACCGGGGGGAACCACCGGGGAGCTGTTTTTT,CASSPGGTTGELFF
TRBJ1-2,NA,NA,TRBV2,TGTGCCAACCGACAGAACGGGCTGGATGGCTACACCTTC,CANRQNGLDGYTF
TRBJ2-3,NA,many,TRBV10-3,TGTGCCATCAGTGAGTCAACGGGGGGCACAGATACGCAGTATTTT,CAISESTGGTDTQYF
TRBJ2-3,NA,few,TRBV15,TGTGCCACCAGCAGAGATCTTCCTTCCACAGATACGCAGTATTTT,CATSRDLPSTDTQYF
TRBJ2-5,NA,few,TRBV2,TGTGCCAGCGACCCCGGGACCTTCCAAGAGACCCAGTACTTC,CASDPGTFQETQYF
TRBJ1-1,TRBD1,many,TRBV4-2,TGTGCCAGCAGCCAAGAGAAGGGGACAGGGATCACTGAAGCTTTCTTT,CASSQEKGTGITEAFF
TRBJ2-5,NA,NA,TRBV12-3/TRBV12-4,TGTGCCAGCAGTTTCGGGACAAGTAAAGAGACCCAGTACTTC,CASSFGTSKETQYF
TRBJ2-6,NA,NA,TRBV6-2/TRBV6-3,TGTGCCAGCTCCGGGGGGCGCAGCTCTGGGGCCAACGTCCTGACTTTC,CASSGGRSSGANVLTF
TRBJ2-5,TRBD1,NA,TRBV19,TGTGCCAGTAAACCACAGGGGCAGGAGACCCAGTACTTC,CASKPQGQETQYF
TRBJ1-2,NA,NA,TRBV2,TGTGCCAGCAAAAGGGTTGCCGATCAGAACTATGGCTACACCTTC,CASKRVADQNYGYTF
TRBJ1-5,TRBD1,many,TRBV7-2,TGCGCCAGCAGCCTACGACAGGGAGGTCAGCCCCAGCATTTT,CASSLRQGGQPQHF
TRBJ2-5,NA,many,TRBV12-3/TRBV12-4,TGTGCCAGCAGTTTGGGTAGGATACAGACCCAGTACTTC,CASSLGRIQTQYF
TRBJ2-3,NA,many,TRBV2,TGTGCCAGCAGCCGGAACGGCCCCGCTAGCACAGATACGCAGTATTTT,CASSRNGPASTDTQYF
TRBJ1-2,NA,few,TRBV19,TGTGCCAGTAGTATTTGGTCTTCCCAAAGGAGCTACACCTTC,CASSIWSSQRSYTF
TRBJ2-7,TRBD2,many,TRBV6-2/TRBV6-3,TGTGCCAGCAGTCTAGCGGACACCTACGAGCAGTACTTC,CASSLADTYEQYF
TRBJ2-3,NA,few,TRBV24-1,TGTGCCACCAGTGACGCTCCGGTTGATACGCAGTATTTT,CATSDAPVDTQYF
TRBJ1-2,NA,many,TRBV12-3/TRBV12-4,TGTGCCAGCAGTTTAGTGATCGACAGCTATGGCTACACCTTC,CASSLVIDSYGYTF
TRBJ2-7,TRBD2,many,TRBV7-3,TGTGCCAGCAGCTTAATGGGGGGGACCTACGAGCAGTACTTC,CASSLMGGTYEQYF
TRBJ2-5,NA,many,TRBV18,TGTGCCAGCTCACCATACTACAAAGAGACCCAGTACTTC,CASSPYYKETQYF
TRBJ2-7,NA,many,TRBV25-1,TGTGCCAGCAGTGAAGGGGGCTGGTACGAGCAGTACTTC,CASSEGGWYEQYF
TRBJ2-7,NA,many,TRBV6-5,TGTGCCAGCAGTAATGGTTACGAGCAGTACTTC,CASSNGYEQYF
TRBJ2-6,NA,few,TRBV7-2,TGTGCCAGCAGCTTAGAGGTGGCCAACGTCCTGACTTTC,CASSLEVANVLTF
TRBJ2-1,NA,NA,TRBV28,TGTGCCAGCAGTTTACTCAAAACTAGCTGGAAGCAGTTCTTC,CASSLLKTSWKQFF
TRBJ1-1,NA,NA,TRBV6-5,TGTGCCAGCAGAAGAGGACCAACCCCTTCAGGCCGGGGGAGTGAAGCTTTCTTT,CASRRGPTPSGRGSEAFF
TRBJ2-4,NA,NA,TRBV12-3/TRBV12-4,TGTGCCAGCCAAACAAGGACGTCAGACTTTTTACTAGCCAAAAACATTCAGTACTTC,CASQTRTSDFLLAKNIQYF
TRBJ1-6,NA,few,TRBV5-1,TGCGCCAGCAGCTTATGGGGGTCGGATTCACCCCTCCACTTT,CASSLWGSDSPLHF
TRBJ1-2,NA,few,TRBV15,TGTGCCACCAGCAATGACAGGAGCTATGGCTACACCTTC,CATSNDRSYGYTF
TRBJ1-1,NA,few,TRBV20-1,TGCAGTGCTGGGGGTAGCTTTAACACTGAAGCTTTCTTT,CSAGGSFNTEAFF
TRBJ1-6,NA,few,TRBV7-2,TGTGCCAGCAGCGAAACAGGGTTTGAGAATTCACCCCTCCACTTT,CASSETGFENSPLHF
TRBJ2-7,NA,many,TRBV5-1,TGCGCCAGCAGCTCAGGCAGTTACTACGAGCAGTACTTC,CASSSGSYYEQYF
TRBJ1-5,NA,few,TRBV12-3/TRBV12-4,TGTGCCAGCAGTTTAGCGCAGGATCAGCCCCAGCATTTT,CASSLAQDQPQHF
TRBJ1-2,NA,few,TRBV12-3/TRBV12-4,TGTGCCAGCAGTTTAGGGACGGTAGCTAACTATGGCTACACCTTC,CASSLGTVANYGYTF
TRBJ2-2,TRBD2,many,TRBV7-2,TGTGCCAGCAGGCTAGCGGGGGGGCAGGGCACCGGGGAGCTGTTTTTT,CASRLAGGQGTGELFF
TRBJ2-2,TRBD2,NA,TRBV7-2,TGTGCCAGCAGGACTAGCGGGGGGGCTCACACCGGGGAGCTGTTTTTT,CASRTSGGAHTGELFF
TRBJ2-1,NA,NA,TRBV14,TGTGCCAGCAGCCAAGATCGGGGGACCTCCTACAATGAGCAGTTCTTC,CASSQDRGTSYNEQFF
TRBJ2-5,NA,NA,TRBV5-1,TGCGCCAGCAGCTTGTCTTACTCACGGGCCCAAGCAAGGGAGACCCAGTACTTC,CASSLSYSRAQARETQYF
TRBJ1-5,TRBD1,many,TRBV29-1,TGCAGCGTAGTCGTGACAGGGGGCAATCAGCCCCAGCATTTT,CSVVVTGGNQPQHF
TRBJ2-5,NA,many,TRBV20-1,TGCAGTGCTAGAGATCTCAGAACCCAAGAGACCCAGTACTTC,CSARDLRTQETQYF
TRBJ2-2,TRBD1,many,TRBV11-2,TGTGCCAGCAGCCAGGGGACAGGGCGCACCGGGGAGCTGTTTTTT,CASSQGTGRTGELFF
TRBJ2-2,NA,few,TRBV18,TGTGCCAGCTCACCACGGGTCCTGGGCCCGAACACCGGGGAGCTGTTTTTT,CASSPRVLGPNTGELFF
TRBJ2-1,NA,many,TRBV12-3/TRBV12-4,TGTGCCAGCACCCTAGGGGGAGGAAGCGTAATATACAATGAGCAGTTCTTC,CASTLGGGSVIYNEQFF